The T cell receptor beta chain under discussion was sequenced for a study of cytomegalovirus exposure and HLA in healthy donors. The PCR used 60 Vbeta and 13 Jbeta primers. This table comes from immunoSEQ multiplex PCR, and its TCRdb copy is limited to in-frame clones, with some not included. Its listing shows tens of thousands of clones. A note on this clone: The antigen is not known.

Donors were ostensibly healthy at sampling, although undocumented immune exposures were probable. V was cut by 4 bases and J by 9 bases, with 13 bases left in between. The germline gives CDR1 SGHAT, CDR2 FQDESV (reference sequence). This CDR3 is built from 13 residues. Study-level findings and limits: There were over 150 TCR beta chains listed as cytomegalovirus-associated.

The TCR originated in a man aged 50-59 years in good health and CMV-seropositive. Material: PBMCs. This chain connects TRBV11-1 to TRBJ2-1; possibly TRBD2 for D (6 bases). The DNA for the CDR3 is TGTGCCAGCAGCTCCTCTAGCGAGAGTGAGCAGTTCTTC. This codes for CASSSSSESEQFF.